The 16 T cell receptor beta chains in this list originate from one sample, sequenced in a study of blood T cells in healthy people across ages. PCR was performed a second time for roughly 7 to 11 cycles using a sample-barcoded 5' primer and a J-beta primer mix. TCRdb independently ran MiXCR on the 5' RACE reads; one entry per CDR3 protein. The sample has 1.5 million to 2 million distinct CDR3 sequences, approximately 30% seen once; the top ten hold 7.7%. Sequenced material: blood. Receptors originate from a woman aged 25 to 39 in good health.

Comment on this clonotype: Its ends do not fully match the called genes, so a read error is possible. CDR3 DNA: TGTGCCGGCAGCTTAGCTCTAGGGGCCTACGAGCAGTACTTC. The encoded protein is CAGSLALGAYEQYF. The chain links TRBV11-2 to TRBJ2-7; TRBD1 is a possible D gene (5 bases). Germline V gene data show CDR1 as SGHAT and CDR2 as FQNNGV. The CDR3 sequence is 14 residues long.

The J gene is TRBJ1-2, the V gene TRBV27; D uncertain. V was shortened by 6 bases and J by 8 bases, with 16 bases between the two germline ends. This CDR3 spans 13 amino acids. CDR1 is MNHEY and CDR2 is SMNVEV in the germline V gene (reference sequence). As DNA, the CDR3 is TGTGCCAGCAGCATCAAGGGAGCCGGGGGCTACACCTTC. Protein product: CASSIKGAGGYTF.

In this sample, this clonotype turned up once. The chain employs TRBV5-5 and TRBJ1-4; D is uncertain. The CDR3 is made up of 14 amino acids. Germline V lookup: CDR1 SGHKS, CDR2 YYEKEE (reference sequence). V lost 4 bases to trimming and J lost 7 bases, with 14 bases between them. CDR3 sequence: CASSGRMYGEKLFF. CDR3 nucleotides: TGTGCCAGCAGCGGACGGATGTACGGTGAAAAACTGTTTTTT. Complete variable domain (other parts from reference TRBV5-5 and TRBJ1-4): DAGVTQSPTHLIKTRGQQVTLRCSPISGHKSVSWYQQVLGQGPQFIFQYYEKEERGRGNFPDRFSARQFPNYSSELNVNALLLGDSALYLCASSGRMYGEKLFFGSGTQLSVL.

The sample holds many counts of this clonotype. This chain joins TRBV7-2 and TRBJ1-2; 9 positions agree with TRBD1. Losses at the gene ends were 5 bases for V and 8 bases for J; bases not matched to a gene: 9. The V gene's germline CDR1 is SGHTA and CDR2 FQGNSA. The CDR3 is made up of 14 amino acids. CDR3 DNA sequence: TGTGCCAGCAGCCCCAGGACAGGGGAAGGAGGCTACACCTTC. It translates to CASSPRTGEGGYTF.

A few counts support this clonotype. The chain recombines TRBV24-1 with TRBJ2-5, with D unresolved. Trimming took off 9 bases at V and 3 bases at J, with 10 bases between the two ends. The germline V gene has CDR1 KGHDR and CDR2 SFDVKD. The CDR3 loop spans 12 amino acids. This CDR3 reads CATGPTEETQYF. CDR3 bases: TGTGCCACCGGACCGACGGAAGAGACCCAGTACTTC.

The sample holds a few counts of this clonotype. V is TRBV6-5 and J is TRBJ2-6; tentatively, D is TRBD1 (6 bases). Trimming took off 0 bases at V and 0 bases at J, with 18 bases between the two ends. Germline V gene sequence: CDR1 MNHEY, CDR2 SVGAGI. CDR3 length: 20 residues. CDR3 coding DNA: TGTGCCAGCAGTTACTCGAAGCTGGGACATAGCTACTCTGGGGCCAACGTCCTGACTTTC. The encoded protein is CASSYSKLGHSYSGANVLTF.

This sequence joins TRBV21-1 and TRBJ2-7; the table's D call of TRBD1 was not tested on the DNA. TRBV21-1 is an annotated pseudogene. The CDR3 is 16 residues long. In DNA, the CDR3 is TGTGCCAGCAGCACCCTGGAAAGGGGAATAATATACGAGCAGTACTTC. This translates into CASSTLERGIIYEQYF.

The rearrangement uses TRBV6-2 or TRBV6-3 and TRBJ1-1; tentatively, D is TRBD1 (5 bases). The CDR3 is 15 residues long. The germline V gene encodes CDR1 MNHEY and CDR2 SVGEGT. Trimming pared 0 bases from V and 8 bases from J, leaving 16 bases between. For the CDR3, the DNA is TGTGCCAGCAGTTACTCGAAAGGGGTCCGGACGGAAGCTTTCTTT. Translating gives CASSYSKGVRTEAFF.

The chain links TRBV15 to TRBJ2-1; D gene ambiguous. CDR3 length: 14 amino acids. The germline V gene encodes CDR1 LNHNV and CDR2 YYDKDF (reference sequence). The V end was cut by 4 bases, the J end by 8 bases, with 15 bases between. The CDR3 spells CATSKGQVSDEQFF. CDR3 nucleotide sequence: TGTGCCACCAGCAAAGGGCAGGTAAGCGATGAGCAGTTCTTC. Complete variable domain (other parts from reference TRBV15 and TRBJ2-1): DAMVIQNPRYQVTQFGKPVTLSCSQTLNHNVMYWYQQKSSQAPKLLFHYYDKDFNNEADTPDNFQSRRPNTSFCFLDIRSPGLGDTAMYLCATSKGQVSDEQFFGPGTRLTVL.

This clonotype was seen ten or more times. The V gene is TRBV4-1, the J gene TRBJ2-7; D gene ambiguous. Trimming left V 4 bases short and J 2 bases short, with 15 bases between. This CDR3 is 15 amino acids long. Germline CDR1 and CDR2: MGHRA and YSYEKL. DNA of the CDR3: TGCGCCAGCAGCCGAGCACACTTGGCCCCCTACGAGCAGTACTTC. Amino acid sequence: CASSRAHLAPYEQYF.

This clonotype has more than one count but fewer than ten. The chain links TRBV24-1 to TRBJ2-3, with 9 bases identical to TRBD2. Germline CDR1 is KGHDR and CDR2 is SFDVKD. With 5 bases clipped from V and 3 bases from J, the junction kept 2 bases outside the gene matches. The CDR3 totals 14 residues. Here the CDR3 reads CATSAAGGTDTQYF. CDR3 in DNA: TGTGCCACCAGTGCTGCGGGAGGGACAGATACGCAGTATTTT.

This clonotype was counted many times. This chain joins TRBV2 and TRBJ2-7; D remains unclear. This CDR3 is 14 amino acids long. Trimming took 5 bases from V and 3 from J, leaving 14 bases between them. Germline-derived CDR1 and CDR2 are SNHLY and FYNNEI. CDR3 region: CASSTTDGRYEQYF. CDR3 DNA sequence: TGTGCCAGCAGTACGACGGACGGTCGCTACGAGCAGTACTTC. The full variable domain, completed using reference TRBV2 and TRBJ2-7, is EPEVTQTPSHQVTQMGQEVILRCVPISNHLYFYWYRQILGQKVEFLVSFYNNEISEKSEIFDDQFSVERPDGSNFTLKIRSTKLEDSAMYFCASSTTDGRYEQYFGPGTRLTVT.

The table lists this clonotype with a count of one. The CDR3 DNA is TGTGCCAGCAGCCAAGGGGGCGGGGGGACCGGAGATACGCAGTATTTT. Residues: CASSQGGGGTGDTQYF. V and J are TRBV3-1 and TRBJ2-3; TRBD2 matches 8 bases. CDR1 LGHDT and CDR2 YNNKEL come from the germline V gene (reference sequence). V dropped 1 base and J dropped 5; count of bases not matched to a gene: 8. This CDR3 has 16 amino acids.

The chain links TRBV4-3 to TRBJ2-7, with 7 bases aligning to TRBD1. The CDR3 totals 14 residues. V lost 5 bases and J lost 1; bases outside the gene matches: 5. Germline assignment: CDR1 LGHNA and CDR2 YSLEER. CDR3: CASSSGQTSYEQYF. In DNA, the CDR3 is TGCGCCAGCAGCTCGGGACAGACATCCTACGAGCAGTACTTC.

The J gene is TRBJ2-7, the V gene TRBV5-1; 10 bases match TRBD1. The CDR3 extends over 16 amino acids. CDR1 is SGHRS and CDR2 is YFSETQ in the germline V gene. The V gene end was trimmed by 0 bases and the J gene end by 4 bases; junction bases not matched to a gene: 7. CDR3 in amino acids: CASSLGGQGIQYEQYF. DNA for the CDR3: TGCGCCAGCAGCTTGGGGGGACAGGGGATACAATACGAGCAGTACTTC.

Only a few counts were recorded for this clonotype. The CDR3 DNA reads TGTGCCAGCAGTTTGCCACCGACTAGCGGGAGAATCTACGAGCAGTACTTC. Its translation: CASSLPPTSGRIYEQYF. The chain carries TRBV27 and TRBJ2-7, with 12 bases matching TRBD2. After removal of 3 bases from V and 3 bases from J, the junction contained 9 bases not matched to a gene. Germline V lookup: CDR1 MNHEY, CDR2 SMNVEV (reference sequence). This CDR3 is 17 amino acids long.